The sequence of this T cell receptor (beta chain) was determined in a study of blood T cell repertoires in COVID-19. Study in general: Sample material is recorded as cDNA or gDNA derived from T cells, B-cell-depleted T cells, or PBMCs.

The assay was immunoSEQ multiplex PCR, and TCRdb's table has in-frame clones only and misses some. The sample contains 270,000 or so clones, 90% of which appear only once. This clone was detected only once. The CDR3 length is 17 residues. Germline lookup yields CDR1 GTSNPN and CDR2 SVGIG (reference sequence). J was trimmed by 3 bases and V by 1 base; bases with no gene match: 13. V usage is TRBV30 and J usage is TRBJ2-3; 7 nucleotides agree with TRBD2. Sequenced sample: peripheral blood. This TCR derives from a woman in her sixties or seventies with COVID-19, enrolled during active disease. CDR3 in DNA: TGTGCCTGGAGTGATTCATTTCGGGCGGGGGTAACAGATACGCAGTATTTT. Translating gives CAWSDSFRAGVTDTQYF. Full variable domain (remainder filled in from reference TRBV30 and TRBJ2-3): SQTIHQWPATLVQPVGSPLSLECTVEGTSNPNLYWYRQAAGRGLQLLFYSVGIGQISSEVPQNLSASRPQDRQFILSSKKLLLSDSGFYLCAWSDSFRAGVTDTQYFGPGTRLTVL.